This paragraph covers one T cell receptor (beta chain) sequence. This clonotype was detected a few times. Its antigen has not been determined. No base-level quality is on record; no much larger clone is a single base apart. The data are from a study of blood T cells in healthy people across ages (dated by TCRdb to 2014 to 2015). Regarding the complete study: In model experiments, template switching captured about one uniquely barcoded TCR beta cDNA molecule for every two T cells. For two donors (one aged 18 to 29 and one aged 80 or older), the study analyzed two additional independent replicas of 1 million unique cDNA reads from the same blood draw. The study measured age-related changes in TCR beta repertoire diversity using deep sequencing normalized with unique cDNA molecular identifiers. Donors of different ages were randomly distributed across sequencing lanes to avoid experimental bias. The donors were divided into four age groups: young (average approximately 17 years), middle-aged (around 41), aged (approximately 59) and long-lived (approximately 74).

Summary of the overall study and its limitations: Estimates of total diversity based on one million sequenced T cells were regarded as lower bounds and as underestimates. Because donor CMV infection status was unknown, age-related changes in expanded clonotypes were potentially confounded. The long-lived group showed more naive CD4+ T cells, fewer expanded clones and increased TCR diversity than the aged group, suggesting age selection. Conclusive comparison of naive and antigen-experienced compartments was prevented by the profiling of bulk unsorted PBMCs. A strong correlation was found between observed TCR beta diversity and the percentage of naive T cells measured by flow cytometry. Observed TCR beta diversity per million T cells fell roughly linearly with age, and a significant reduction was already apparent by age about 43.

CDR1 and CDR2 are read off the germline V gene as ENHRY and SYGVKD. The CDR3 runs 16 residues from the cysteine to the phenylalanine. Only the CDR3 region is kept as DNA, spanning 48 bases read in frame from base 1. V is shortened by 3 bases, J by 1 base, and the region joining them spans 16 bases. The donors were 40 or so Caucasian individuals from Russia, aged roughly 6 to 100 years, who were systemically healthy. Each donor gave about 9.8 milliliters of peripheral blood, drawn into EDTA-treated Vacutainer tubes. Ficoll-Paque density-gradient centrifugation was used to isolate PBMCs, with at least 6.5 million per sample. Trizol reagent was used to extract total RNA from the PBMCs, yielding at least 6 micrograms per sample. Naive CD45RAhigh/CD27high T cell percentages were measured by flow cytometry on a PBMC aliquot from every donor. Library preparation was by 5' RACE. Reads for this sample came from an Illumina HiSeq 2500. A second PCR of about 7 to 12 cycles was performed with a sample-barcoded 5' primer and a J-beta primer mix. A template-switch 5' adaptor carrying 12 random nucleotides introduced a unique molecular identifier onto each TCR beta cDNA molecule. At least 2.5 million CDR3-containing paired-end reads were obtained from each sample. First-strand cDNA was synthesized from all RNA with the Mint cDNA synthesis kit, primed by a TRBC-specific oligonucleotide. After uracil-DNA glycosylase treatment, a first 18-cycle PCR used universal primers M1SS and BC2_uni_R on all cDNA. The authors' analysis ran thus. Normalization of each sample was performed by random selection of 1 million high-quality reads, each carrying a distinct molecular identifier. Instead of being binned into consensus sequences, reads that shared molecular identifiers were thrown out. MiTCR, with a Q25 quality threshold and the strictest error-elimination algorithm, was used for CDR3 identification, clonotype clustering and error correction. Lower-bound total TCR beta diversity was estimated with a nonparametric unseen species model using Euler transformation. Through fastp at Q25 and MiXCR, TCRdb rebuilt clones from the public reads, retaining in-frame beta chains. Each entry is one CDR3 protein sequence, shown with its most common DNA and genes. It is TCRdb's table, rather than the study itself, that gives the V and J calls and clone size. The sample table lists 1,500,000 or so distinct CDR3 sequences, roughly 59% of them with a count of one. Over 5% of the sample is taken by the ten largest.

The chain uses TRBV10-3 and TRBJ2-7; the D gene assignment is ambiguous. What was sequenced was blood. The clonotype originates from a young man in good health. At the DNA level, the sequence is TGTGCCATCAGTGACGTGAGTACACACCGTTCCTACGAGCAGTACTTC. This gives the protein CAISDVSTHRSYEQYF.